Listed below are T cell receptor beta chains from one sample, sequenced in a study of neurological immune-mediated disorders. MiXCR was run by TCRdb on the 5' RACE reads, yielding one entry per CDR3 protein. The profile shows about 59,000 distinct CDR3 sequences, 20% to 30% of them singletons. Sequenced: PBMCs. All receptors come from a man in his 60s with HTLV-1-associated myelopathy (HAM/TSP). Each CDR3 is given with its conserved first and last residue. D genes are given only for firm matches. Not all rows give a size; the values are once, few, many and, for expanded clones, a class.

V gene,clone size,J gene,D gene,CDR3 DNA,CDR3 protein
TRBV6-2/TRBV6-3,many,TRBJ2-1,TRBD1,TGTGCCAGCAGCCAACAGGGGGGTGAGCAGTTCTTC,CASSQQGGEQFF
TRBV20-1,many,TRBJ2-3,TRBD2,TGCAGTGCTCCCGGGACTAGCGGGACCGGAATTCAGTATTTT,CSAPGTSGTGIQYF
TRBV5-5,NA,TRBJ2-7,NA,TGTGCCAGCAGCTACCAGGGACTGAACTACGAGCAGTACTTC,CASSYQGLNYEQYF
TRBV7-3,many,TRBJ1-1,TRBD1,TGTGCCAGCAGCACGACAGGGGACACTGAAGCTTTCTTT,CASSTTGDTEAFF
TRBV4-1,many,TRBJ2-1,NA,TGCGCCAGCAGCCAAGTAGGGTATGAGCAGTTCTTC,CASSQVGYEQFF
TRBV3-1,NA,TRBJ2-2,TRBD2,TGTGCCAGCGGCGCGGGAGACGGGGAGCTGTTTTTT,CASGAGDGELFF
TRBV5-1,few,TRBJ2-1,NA,TGCGCCAGCGGCCCTGGGGGGACCAATGAGCAGTTCTTC,CASGPGGTNEQFF
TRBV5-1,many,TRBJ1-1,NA,TGCGCCAGCAGCTTGGTTGGGTCGAACACTGAAGCTTTCTTT,CASSLVGSNTEAFF
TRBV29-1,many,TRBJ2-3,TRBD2,TGCAGCGTTGAAGATGGAGCGGGAGGTTTCACAGATACGCAGTATTTT,CSVEDGAGGFTDTQYF
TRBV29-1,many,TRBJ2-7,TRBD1,TGCAGCGTGCAGGGGGCCGAGCGGACAGGGGAGCAGTACTTC,CSVQGAERTGEQYF
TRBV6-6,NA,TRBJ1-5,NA,TGTGCCAGCAGTTACTCCGAACTCGATATCAGCCCCCAGCATTTT,CASSYSELDISPQHF
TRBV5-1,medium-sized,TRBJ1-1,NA,TGCGCCAGCAGCGAACAGGCCCTCGGAGGAACTGAAGCTTTCTTT,CASSEQALGGTEAFF
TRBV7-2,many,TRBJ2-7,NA,TGTGCCAGCAGACTCGATAGCTACGAGCAGTACTTC,CASRLDSYEQYF
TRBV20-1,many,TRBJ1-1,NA,TGCAGTGCTAGAGGGGCAGCCAACCTGGGCACTGAAGCTTTCTTT,CSARGAANLGTEAFF
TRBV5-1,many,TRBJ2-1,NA,TGCGCCAGCAGCTTGGTTGGCCTATCCTACAATGAGCAGTTCTTC,CASSLVGLSYNEQFF
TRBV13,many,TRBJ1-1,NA,TGTGCCAGCCTAATTCGTGGGGCCCTCACTGAAGCTTTCTTT,CASLIRGALTEAFF
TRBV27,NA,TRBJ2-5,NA,TGTGCCAGCAGTGCCGCGGGGGCTAAAGAGACCCAGTACTTC,CASSAAGAKETQYF
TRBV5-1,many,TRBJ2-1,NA,TGCGCCAGCAGCCCAACTGGGGGCAATGAGCAGTTCTTC,CASSPTGGNEQFF
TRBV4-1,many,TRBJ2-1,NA,TGCGCCAGCAGCCAAGGGGCTTCCCCCCCCCACAATGAGCAGTTCTTC,CASSQGASPPHNEQFF
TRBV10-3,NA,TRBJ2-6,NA,TGTGCCATCAGCCTCGACTCTGGGGCCAACGTCCTGACTTTC,CAISLDSGANVLTF
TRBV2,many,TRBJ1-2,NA,TGTGCCAGCAGTGTGGGCAGCAACTATGGCTACACCTTC,CASSVGSNYGYTF
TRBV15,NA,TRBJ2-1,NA,TGTGCCACCAGTACTAGCCCGAGCTCCTACAATGAGCAGTTCTTC,CATSTSPSSYNEQFF
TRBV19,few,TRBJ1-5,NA,TGTGCCAGTAGTAGAGAACTTGGCAATCAGCCCCAGCATTTT,CASSRELGNQPQHF
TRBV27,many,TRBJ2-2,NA,TGTGCCAGCAGTCCGACTACGAACACCGGGGAGCTGTTTTTT,CASSPTTNTGELFF
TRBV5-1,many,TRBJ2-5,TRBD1,TGCGCCAGCAGCCCCGGGACAGGGGGCCGGGAGACCCAGTACTTC,CASSPGTGGRETQYF
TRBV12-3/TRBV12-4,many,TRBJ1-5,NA,TGTGCCAGCAGTCCGGGACGGAGTAGCAATCAGCCCCAGCATTTT,CASSPGRSSNQPQHF
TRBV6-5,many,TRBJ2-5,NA,TGTGCCAGCAGACCCCAGGGGGGTAGGGAGACCCAGTACTTC,CASRPQGGRETQYF
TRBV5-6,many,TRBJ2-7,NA,TGTGCCAGCAGCACACTCCAGGGGTCCAGGGCCAGTGGGCAGTACTTC,CASSTLQGSRASGQYF
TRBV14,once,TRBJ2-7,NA,TGTGCCAGCAGCCGAGGACCCATCTACGAGCAGTACTTC,CASSRGPIYEQYF
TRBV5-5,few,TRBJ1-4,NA,TGTGCCAGCAGCCAAACAGGGCTAGGTGTTGAAAAACTGTTTTTT,CASSQTGLGVEKLFF
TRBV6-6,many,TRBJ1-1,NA,TGTGCCAGCAGTTATACTGGGTTCGGAACTGAAGCTTTCTTT,CASSYTGFGTEAFF
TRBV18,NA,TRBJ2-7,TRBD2,TGTGCCAGCTCGCAACTTGGGACTAGCGGATCGTACTTC,CASSQLGTSGSYF
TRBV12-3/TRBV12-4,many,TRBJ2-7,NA,TGTGCCAGCAGTGAATTCCTCTACGAGCAGTACTTC,CASSEFLYEQYF
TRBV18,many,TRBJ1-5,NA,TGTGCCAGCTCACCGGGGGAAAATCAGCCCCAGCATTTT,CASSPGENQPQHF
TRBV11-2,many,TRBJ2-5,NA,TGTGCCAGCAGCCCCCCTTCGGTCGGGAGCCCCCGAGAAGAGACCCAGTACTTC,CASSPPSVGSPREETQYF
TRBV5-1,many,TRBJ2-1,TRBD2,TGCGCCAGCAGTTTGACTAGCGGGGGCTCCTACAATGAGCAGTTCTTC,CASSLTSGGSYNEQFF
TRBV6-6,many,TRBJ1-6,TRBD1,TGTGCCAGCACCAAACAGGGGGCTGGATCACCCCTCCACTTT,CASTKQGAGSPLHF
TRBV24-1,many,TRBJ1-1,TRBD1,TGTGCCACCAGTGATGGGACAGGAACCAGCCCTTTCTTT,CATSDGTGTSPFF
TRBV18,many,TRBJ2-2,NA,TGTGCCAGCTCAGTCGACAGTCCCGGGGAGCTGTTTTTT,CASSVDSPGELFF
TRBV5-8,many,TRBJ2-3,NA,TGTGCCAGCAGCTTGAGGAGTAGCGGCACAGATACGCAGTATTTT,CASSLRSSGTDTQYF
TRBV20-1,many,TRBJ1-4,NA,TGCAGTGCTAGAGGCCCTGCCTCTAATGAAAAACTGTTTTTT,CSARGPASNEKLFF
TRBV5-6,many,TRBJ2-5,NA,TGTGCCAGCAGCTTGGCCGCGCCACAAGAGACCCAGTACTTC,CASSLAAPQETQYF
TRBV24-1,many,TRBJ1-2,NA,TGTGCCACCAGTCAGGGAGGGAATGTAGGGGGCTACACCTTC,CATSQGGNVGGYTF
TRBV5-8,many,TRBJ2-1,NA,TGTGCCAGCAGCCTAAGGTGGAATGAGCAGTTCTTC,CASSLRWNEQFF
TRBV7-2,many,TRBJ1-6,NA,TGTGCCAGCAGCAAATACAGCTCCTATAATTCACCCCTCCACTTT,CASSKYSSYNSPLHF
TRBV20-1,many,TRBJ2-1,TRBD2,TGCAGTGCTTGGACTAGCGGGATCTCTACAAGTGAGCAGTTCTTC,CSAWTSGISTSEQFF
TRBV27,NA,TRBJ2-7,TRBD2,TGTGCCAGCAGTTATCGGGGGGACTCCTACGAGCAGTACTTC,CASSYRGDSYEQYF
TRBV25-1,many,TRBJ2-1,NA,TGTGCCAGCAGTGAAGTCGGGGTCTCCTACAATGAGCAGTTCTTC,CASSEVGVSYNEQFF
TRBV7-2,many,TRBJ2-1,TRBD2,TGTGCCAGCAGCTCCTCCCTCGGGGTCCGGGGGGGAAATGAGCAGTTCTTC,CASSSSLGVRGGNEQFF